This paragraph reports one T cell receptor (beta chain). Its antigen is currently unknown. At one of its ends the junction is not consistent with the germline gene, which may arise from a read error. These data originate in a study of cytotoxic CD8 clonotypes in ibrutinib-treated CLL. About the study: Per sample, productive templates averaged about 240,000 and productive rearrangements averaged 94,082. Study-level results: Against age-matched healthy donors, baseline clonality ran higher and tracked circulating CD8+ T-cell counts. Clonality showed a rise at ibrutinib response that reversed toward baseline at progression.

Sequencing used immunoSEQ multiplex PCR; TCRdb keeps in-frame clones, though not all of them. The sample records about 140,000 clones, 85% to 95% being singletons. Per germline, CDR1 SSHAT and CDR2 FNYEAQ (reference sequence). The CDR3 consists of 13 residues. The input for sequencing was PBMCs, taken after 12 months of ibrutinib treatment. The clonotype comes from a human donor with chronic lymphocytic leukemia. This chain links TRBV7-7 with TRBJ2-1, with D tentatively TRBD2 (5 bases). The CDR3 region has the DNA TGTGCTAGCAGTCTTTCTGGGAGCGGTGAGCAGTTCTTC. Encoded protein: CASSLSGSGEQFF.